This T cell receptor beta chain was profiled in a study of blood T cells in healthy people across ages. This CDR3 comprises 17 residues. Germline CDR1 and CDR2: SNHLY and FYNNEI. A note on this clonotype: Its cognate antigen is unknown.

Study results and caveats: Naive CD4+ cell counts and diversity both ran higher in long-lived than in aged donors. Leaving the PBMCs unsorted stopped any conclusive comparison of naive versus antigen-experienced cells. Diversity estimates drawn from one million T cells were deemed underestimates.

Sample-barcoded 5' priming and a J-beta primer mix drove a second PCR of 7 to 11 cycles. All samples yielded 2.5 million or more CDR3-containing paired-end reads. Each CDR3 protein gets one entry after TCRdb re-called the 5' RACE reads with MiXCR. The repertoire holds 1.5 million to 2 million distinct CDR3 sequences, with around 50% as singletons. The specimen sequenced was blood. This clonotype was obtained from a woman in her forties in good health. V gene TRBV2 combines with J gene TRBJ2-1; D may correspond to TRBD1 or TRBD2 (6 bases each). The end of the DNA is better explained by TRBJ2-7, so the J call may be wrong. Written as DNA, the CDR3 is TGTGCCAGCAGTGAAATAGGCTCCGGGGGCTCCTACAATGAGCAGTACTTC. Its translation is CASSEIGSGGSYNEQYF.